The text below deals with one T cell receptor beta chain. Antigen specificity is unknown. The sample originates from a study of blood T cells in healthy people across ages. Findings and caveats of the study: Per million T cells, TCR beta diversity dropped about linearly as age rose. Researchers judged that diversity estimates from one million T cells fell short of true values.

Using a J-beta primer mix together with a sample-barcoded 5' primer, a second PCR was run for about 7 to 12 cycles. One entry per CDR3 protein, called by TCRdb with MiXCR from the 5' RACE reads. The table records 1.5 million to 1.8 million distinct CDR3 sequences, around 40% of them present only once. Approximately 9.7 milliliters was the volume of peripheral blood drawn from each donor. The CDR3 is made up of 16 amino acids. The ends were cut back, 1 base at V and 2 bases at J, with 15 bases in the middle. The sequencing sample was made of blood. The genes are TRBV12-3 or TRBV12-4 and TRBJ2-7; D may be TRBD1 or TRBD2 (5 bases each). The TCR originated in a woman aged 18-29 years in good health. In DNA form, the CDR3 reads TGTGCCAGCAGTTTAGGGTCGGTTGGGGGACCCTACGAGCAGTACTTC. Its translation: CASSLGSVGGPYEQYF.